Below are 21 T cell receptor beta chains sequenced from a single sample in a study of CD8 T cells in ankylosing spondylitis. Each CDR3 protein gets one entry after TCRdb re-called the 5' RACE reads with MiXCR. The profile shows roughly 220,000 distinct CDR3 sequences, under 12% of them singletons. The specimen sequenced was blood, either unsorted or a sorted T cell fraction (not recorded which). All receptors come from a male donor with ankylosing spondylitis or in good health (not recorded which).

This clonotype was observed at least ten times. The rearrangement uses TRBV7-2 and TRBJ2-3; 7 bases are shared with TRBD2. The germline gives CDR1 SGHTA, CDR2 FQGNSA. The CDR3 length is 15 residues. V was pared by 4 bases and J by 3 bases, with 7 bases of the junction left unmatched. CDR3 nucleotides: TGTGCCAGCAGCTCTCTAGCGGACGGGACAGATACGCAGTATTTT. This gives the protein CASSSLADGTDTQYF. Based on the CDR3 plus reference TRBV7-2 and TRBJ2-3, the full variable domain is GAGVSQSPSNKVTEKGKDVELRCDPISGHTALYWYRQSLGQGLEFLIYFQGNSAPDKSGLPSDRFSAERTGGSVSTLTIQRTQQEDSAVYLCASSSLADGTDTQYFGPGTRLTVL.

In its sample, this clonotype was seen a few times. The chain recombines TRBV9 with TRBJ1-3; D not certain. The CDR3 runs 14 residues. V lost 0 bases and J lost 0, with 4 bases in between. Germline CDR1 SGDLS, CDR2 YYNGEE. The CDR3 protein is CASSVDYSGNTIYF. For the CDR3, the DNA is TGTGCCAGCAGCGTAGACTACTCTGGAAACACCATATATTTT.

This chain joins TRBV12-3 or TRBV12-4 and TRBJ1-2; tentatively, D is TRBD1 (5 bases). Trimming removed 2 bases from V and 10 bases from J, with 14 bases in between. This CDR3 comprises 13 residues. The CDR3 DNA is TGTGCCAGCAGTTTATTCGGGACCCTCCCCTACACCTTC. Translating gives CASSLFGTLPYTF.

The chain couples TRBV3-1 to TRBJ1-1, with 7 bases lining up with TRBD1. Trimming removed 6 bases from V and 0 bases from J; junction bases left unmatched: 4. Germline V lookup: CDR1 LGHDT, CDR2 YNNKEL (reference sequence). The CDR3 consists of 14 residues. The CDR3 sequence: CASRADRVNTEAFF. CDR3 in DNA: TGTGCCAGCAGAGCCGACAGGGTGAACACTGAAGCTTTCTTT. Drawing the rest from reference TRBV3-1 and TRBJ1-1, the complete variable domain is DTAVSQTPKYLVTQMGNDKSIKCEQNLGHDTMYWYKQDSKKFLKIMFSYNNKELIINETVPNRFSPKSPDKAHLNLHINSLELGDSAVYFCASRADRVNTEAFFGQGTRLTVV.

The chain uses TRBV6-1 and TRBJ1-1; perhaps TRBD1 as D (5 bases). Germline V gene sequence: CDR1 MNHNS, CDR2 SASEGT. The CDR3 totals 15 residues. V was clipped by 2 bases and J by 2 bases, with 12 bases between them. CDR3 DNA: TGTGCCAGCAGTGAACCTCCAGGGCACAACACTGAAGCTTTCTTT. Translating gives CASSEPPGHNTEAFF.

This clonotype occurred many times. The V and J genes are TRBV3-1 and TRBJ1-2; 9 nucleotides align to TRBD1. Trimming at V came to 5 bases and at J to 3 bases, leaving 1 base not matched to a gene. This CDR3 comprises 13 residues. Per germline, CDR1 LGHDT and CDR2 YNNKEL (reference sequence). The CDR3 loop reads CASSRTGDYGYTF. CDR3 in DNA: TGTGCCAGCAGCAGGACAGGGGACTATGGCTACACCTTC. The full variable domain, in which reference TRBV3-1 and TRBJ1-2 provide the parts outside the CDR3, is DTAVSQTPKYLVTQMGNDKSIKCEQNLGHDTMYWYKQDSKKFLKIMFSYNNKELIINETVPNRFSPKSPDKAHLNLHINSLELGDSAVYFCASSRTGDYGYTFGSGTRLTVV.

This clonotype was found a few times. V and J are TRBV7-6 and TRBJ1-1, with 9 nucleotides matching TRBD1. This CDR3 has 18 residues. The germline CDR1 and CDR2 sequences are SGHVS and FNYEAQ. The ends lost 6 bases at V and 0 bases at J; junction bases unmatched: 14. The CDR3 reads CASSLTGGDDPLNTEAFF. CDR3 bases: TGTGCCAGCAGTTTAACAGGGGGCGATGACCCTCTGAACACTGAAGCTTTCTTT. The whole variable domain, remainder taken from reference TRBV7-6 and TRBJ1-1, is GAGVSQSPRYKVTKRGQDVALRCDPISGHVSLYWYRQALGQGPEFLTYFNYEAQQDKSGLPNDRFSAERPEGSISTLTIQRTEQRDSAMYRCASSLTGGDDPLNTEAFFGQGTRLTVV.

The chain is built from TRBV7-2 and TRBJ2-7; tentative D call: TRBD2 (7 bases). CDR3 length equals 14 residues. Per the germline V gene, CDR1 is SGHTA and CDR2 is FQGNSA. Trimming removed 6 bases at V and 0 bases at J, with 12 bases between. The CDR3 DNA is TGTGCCAGCAGGCCGCGGGGGCCCTCCTACGAGCAGTACTTC. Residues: CASRPRGPSYEQYF. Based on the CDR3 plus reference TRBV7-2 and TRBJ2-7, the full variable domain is GAGVSQSPSNKVTEKGKDVELRCDPISGHTALYWYRQSLGQGLEFLIYFQGNSAPDKSGLPSDRFSAERTGGSVSTLTIQRTQQEDSAVYLCASRPRGPSYEQYFGPGTRLTVT.

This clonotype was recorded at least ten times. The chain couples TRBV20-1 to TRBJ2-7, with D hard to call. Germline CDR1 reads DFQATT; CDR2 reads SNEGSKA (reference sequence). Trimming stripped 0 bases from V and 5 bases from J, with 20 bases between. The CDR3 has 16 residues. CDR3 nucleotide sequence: TGCAGTGCTAGAGATCTAGAAGGACCGAAAAGGGACGAGCAGTACTTC. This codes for CSARDLEGPKRDEQYF.

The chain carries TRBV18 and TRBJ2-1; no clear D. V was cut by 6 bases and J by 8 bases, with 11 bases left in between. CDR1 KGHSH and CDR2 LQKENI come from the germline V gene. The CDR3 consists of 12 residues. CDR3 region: CASSYIWDEQFF. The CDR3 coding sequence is TGTGCCAGCTCGTATATATGGGATGAGCAGTTCTTC.

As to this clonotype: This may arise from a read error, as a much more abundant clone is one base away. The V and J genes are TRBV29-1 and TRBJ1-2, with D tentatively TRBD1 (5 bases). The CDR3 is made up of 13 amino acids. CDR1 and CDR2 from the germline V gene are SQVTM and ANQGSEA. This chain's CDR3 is CSTNGGTWDGYPF. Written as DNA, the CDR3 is TGCAGCACTAATGGGGGGACTTGGGATGGCTACCCCTTC.

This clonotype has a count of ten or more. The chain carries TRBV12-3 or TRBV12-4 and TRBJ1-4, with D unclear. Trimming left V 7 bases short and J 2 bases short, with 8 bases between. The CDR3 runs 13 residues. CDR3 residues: CASMGSTNEKLFF. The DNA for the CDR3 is TGTGCCAGCATGGGGTCTACTAATGAAAAACTGTTTTTT.

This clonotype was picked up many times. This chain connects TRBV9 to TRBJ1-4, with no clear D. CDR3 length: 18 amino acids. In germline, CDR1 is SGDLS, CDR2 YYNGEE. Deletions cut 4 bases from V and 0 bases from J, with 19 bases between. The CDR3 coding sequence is TGTGCCAGCAGCCCCCCGACCTCGTCAGGAGCAACTAATGAAAAACTGTTTTTT. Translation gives CASSPPTSSGATNEKLFF.

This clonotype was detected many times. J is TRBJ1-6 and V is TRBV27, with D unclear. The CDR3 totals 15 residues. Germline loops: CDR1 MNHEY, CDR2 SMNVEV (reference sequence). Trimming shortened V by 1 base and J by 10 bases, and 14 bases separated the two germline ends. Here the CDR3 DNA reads TGTGCCAGCAGTTTATTAGCCGGGGTTAAGTCACCCCTCCACTTT. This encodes CASSLLAGVKSPLHF.

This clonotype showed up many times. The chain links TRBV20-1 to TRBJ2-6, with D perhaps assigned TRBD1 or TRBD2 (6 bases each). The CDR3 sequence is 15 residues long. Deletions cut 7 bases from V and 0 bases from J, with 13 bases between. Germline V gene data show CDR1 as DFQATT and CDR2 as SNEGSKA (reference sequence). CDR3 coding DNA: TGCAGTGGTAGGGGGGCGTTCTCTGGGGCCAACGTCCTGACTTTC. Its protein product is CSGRGAFSGANVLTF.

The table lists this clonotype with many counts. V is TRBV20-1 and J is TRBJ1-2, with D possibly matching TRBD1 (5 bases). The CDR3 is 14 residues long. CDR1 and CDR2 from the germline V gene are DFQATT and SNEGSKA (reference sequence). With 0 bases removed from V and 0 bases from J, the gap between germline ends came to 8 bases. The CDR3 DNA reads TGCAGTGCTAGAGATAGGACAACTAACTATGGCTACACCTTC. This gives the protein CSARDRTTNYGYTF.

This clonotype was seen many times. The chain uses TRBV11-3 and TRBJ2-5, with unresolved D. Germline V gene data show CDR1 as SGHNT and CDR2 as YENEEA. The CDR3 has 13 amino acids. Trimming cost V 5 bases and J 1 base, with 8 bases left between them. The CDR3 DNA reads TGTGCCAGCAGCGTTGACGTCCAAGAGACCCAGTACTTC. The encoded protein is CASSVDVQETQYF.

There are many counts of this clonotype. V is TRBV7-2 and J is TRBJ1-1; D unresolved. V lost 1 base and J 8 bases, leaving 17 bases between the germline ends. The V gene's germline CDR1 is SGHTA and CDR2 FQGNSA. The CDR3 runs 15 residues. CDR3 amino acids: CASSLDPSPGMEAFF. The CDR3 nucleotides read TGTGCCAGCAGCTTAGATCCCAGTCCCGGTATGGAAGCTTTCTTT.

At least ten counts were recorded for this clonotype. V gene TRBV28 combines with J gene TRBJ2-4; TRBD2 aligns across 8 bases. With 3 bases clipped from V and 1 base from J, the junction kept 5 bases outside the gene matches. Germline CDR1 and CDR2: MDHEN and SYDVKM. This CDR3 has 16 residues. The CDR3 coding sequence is TGTGCCAGCAGTTTCCCTTCTAGCGGGGCCAAAAACATTCAGTACTTC. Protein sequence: CASSFPSSGAKNIQYF.

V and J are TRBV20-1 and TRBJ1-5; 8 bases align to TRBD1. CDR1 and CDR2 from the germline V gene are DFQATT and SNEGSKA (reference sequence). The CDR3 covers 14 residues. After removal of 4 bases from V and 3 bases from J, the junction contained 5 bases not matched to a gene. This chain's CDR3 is CSANRQGNNQPQHF. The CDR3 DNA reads TGCAGTGCTAATCGACAGGGGAACAATCAGCCCCAGCATTTT.

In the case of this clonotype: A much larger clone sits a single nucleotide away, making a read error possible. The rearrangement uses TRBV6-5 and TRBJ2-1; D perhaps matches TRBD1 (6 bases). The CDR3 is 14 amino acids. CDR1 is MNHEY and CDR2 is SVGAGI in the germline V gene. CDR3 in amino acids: CASSNRDNYIEQFF. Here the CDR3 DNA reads TGTGCCAGCAGTAACCGGGACAACTACATTGAGCAGTTCTTC.